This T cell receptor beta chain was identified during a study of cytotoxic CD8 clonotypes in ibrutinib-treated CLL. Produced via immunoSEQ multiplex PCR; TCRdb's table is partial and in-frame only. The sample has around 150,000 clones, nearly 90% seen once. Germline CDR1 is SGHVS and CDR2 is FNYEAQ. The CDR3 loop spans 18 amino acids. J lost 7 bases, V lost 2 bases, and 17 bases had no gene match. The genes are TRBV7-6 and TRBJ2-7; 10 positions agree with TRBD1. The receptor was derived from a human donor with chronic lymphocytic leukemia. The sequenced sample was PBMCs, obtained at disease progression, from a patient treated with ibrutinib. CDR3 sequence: CASSLRTPAGTGVEEQYF. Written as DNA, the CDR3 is TGTGCCAGCAGCTTACGAACCCCGGCCGGGACAGGGGTCGAAGAGCAGTACTTC.